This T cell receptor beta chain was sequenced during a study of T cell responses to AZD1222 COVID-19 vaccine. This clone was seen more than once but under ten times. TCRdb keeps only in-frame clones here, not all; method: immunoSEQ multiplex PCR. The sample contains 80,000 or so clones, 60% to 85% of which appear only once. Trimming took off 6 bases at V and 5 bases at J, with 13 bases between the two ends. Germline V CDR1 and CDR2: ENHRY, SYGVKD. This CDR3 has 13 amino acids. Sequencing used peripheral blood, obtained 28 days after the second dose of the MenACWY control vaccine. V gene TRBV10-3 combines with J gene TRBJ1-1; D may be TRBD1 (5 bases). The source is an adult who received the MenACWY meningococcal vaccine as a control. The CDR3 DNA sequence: TGTGCCATCAGAACCGGGACGGAGACTGAAGCTTTCTTT. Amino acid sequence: CAIRTGTETEAFF.